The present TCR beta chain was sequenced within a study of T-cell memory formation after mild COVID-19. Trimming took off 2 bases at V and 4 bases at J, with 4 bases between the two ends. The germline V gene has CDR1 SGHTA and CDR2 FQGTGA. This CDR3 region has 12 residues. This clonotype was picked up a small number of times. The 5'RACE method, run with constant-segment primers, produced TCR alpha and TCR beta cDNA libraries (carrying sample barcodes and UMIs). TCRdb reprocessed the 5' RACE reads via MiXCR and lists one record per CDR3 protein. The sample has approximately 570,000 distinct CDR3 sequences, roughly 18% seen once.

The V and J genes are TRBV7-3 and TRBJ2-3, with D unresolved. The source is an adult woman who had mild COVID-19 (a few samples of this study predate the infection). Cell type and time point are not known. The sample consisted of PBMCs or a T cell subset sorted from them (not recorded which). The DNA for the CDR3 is TGTGCCAGCAGCTTATTTCCAGATACGCAGTATTTT. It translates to CASSLFPDTQYF. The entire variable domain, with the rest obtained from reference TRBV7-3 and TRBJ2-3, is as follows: GAGVSQTPSNKVTEKGKYVELRCDPISGHTALYWYRQSLGQGPEFLIYFQGTGAADDSGLPNDRFFAVRPEGSVSTLKIQRTERGDSAVYLCASSLFPDTQYFGPGTRLTVL.